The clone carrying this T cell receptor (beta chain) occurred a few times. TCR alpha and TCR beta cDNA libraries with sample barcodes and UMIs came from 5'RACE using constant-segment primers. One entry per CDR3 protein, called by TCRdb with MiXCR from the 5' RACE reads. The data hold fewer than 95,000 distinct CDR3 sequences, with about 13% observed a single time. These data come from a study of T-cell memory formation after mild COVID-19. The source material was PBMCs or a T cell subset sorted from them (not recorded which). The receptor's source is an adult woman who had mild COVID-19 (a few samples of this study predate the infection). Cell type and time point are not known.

The CDR3 coding sequence is TGTGCCACCAGTGTAGACTCCTCGGAGACCCAGTACTTC. Translation: CATSVDSSETQYF. The chain has TRBV24-1 and TRBJ2-5; D is undetermined. CDR1 is KGHDR, CDR2 SFDVKD, per germline. V lost 5 bases to trimming and J lost 5 bases, with 11 bases between them. The CDR3 spans 13 residues.